A selection of T cell receptor beta chains follows, all from one sample in a study of beta chain features in type 1 diabetes. Data came from immunoSEQ multiplex PCR; TCRdb stores just in-frame clones and leaves some out. The sample comprises hundreds of thousands of clones, around 65% of which are singletons, and around 0.057% rests with the top ten. What was sequenced was naive CD4+ T cells from blood. Source of these receptors: a man aged 25 to 40 in good health. CDR3s include the opening cysteine and the closing phenylalanine or tryptophan. The order of the fields is V gene, J gene, clone size, D gene, CDR3 DNA, CDR3 protein. D genes are given only for firm matches. Clone size appears in some rows only: once, few, many, or a class for an expanded clone.

TRBV5-1	TRBJ2-3	-	-	TGCGCCAGCAGCTTGGGGGGCGAGACAGATACGCAGTATTTT	CASSLGGETDTQYF
TRBV30	TRBJ1-1	-	TRBD1	TGTGCCTGGAGCCGGGACAGGGGCACTGAAGCTTTCTTT	CAWSRDRGTEAFF
TRBV29-1	TRBJ2-7	-	TRBD1	TGCAGCTCCCGGGACAGCTCCTACGAGCAGTACTTC	CSSRDSSYEQYF
TRBV7-9	TRBJ2-3	few	TRBD2	TGTGCCAGCAGCACCCCACTAGCGGGGACTAGCACAGATACGCAGTATTTT	CASSTPLAGTSTDTQYF
TRBV6-5	TRBJ2-1	-	TRBD2	TGTGCCAGCAGGGCAGCGGGAGGGCCCGAGCAGTTCTTC	CASRAAGGPEQFF
TRBV20-1	TRBJ2-5	-	-	TGCAGTGCTTACAGGAGGGAGACCCAGTACTTC	CSAYRRETQYF
TRBV29-1	TRBJ1-3	-	-	TGCAGCGTTCAGCCGCCTGGAAACACCATATATTTT	CSVQPPGNTIYF
TRBV2	TRBJ2-5	-	-	TGTGCCAGCCTAAAGGACAGTAAATCGGAGACCCAGTACTTC	CASLKDSKSETQYF
TRBV30	TRBJ2-1	-	TRBD2	TGTGCCTGGAGTGTTTGGGGACTAGCGGGTGGTGAGCAGTTCTTC	CAWSVWGLAGGEQFF
TRBV6-1	TRBJ2-7	-	TRBD2	TGTGCCAGCATGACGGGGCGGGAGCCCTACGAGCAGTACTTC	CASMTGREPYEQYF
TRBV15	TRBJ2-3	-	TRBD2	TGTGCCACCAGCAGTGACGGACTAGCGGGACTCACAGATACGCAGTATTTT	CATSSDGLAGLTDTQYF
TRBV29-1	TRBJ2-3	-	-	TGCAGCGTTGTGGAGACAGATACGCAGTATTTT	CSVVETDTQYF
TRBV7-2	TRBJ2-3	-	-	TGTGCCGGCAGCTTATCTCCCCTCCAGGGAGATACGCAGTATTTT	CAGSLSPLQGDTQYF
TRBV6-1	TRBJ2-4	-	-	TGTGCCAGCAGTGAAGCGGGGGACATTCAGTACTTC	CASSEAGDIQYF
TRBV30	TRBJ2-1	-	-	TGTGCCTGGAGTGTTCAACTTTCAGGGGAGCAGTTCTTC	CAWSVQLSGEQFF
TRBV7-2	TRBJ1-6	-	-	TGTGCCAGCAGCTTATTGCAGGGAAGGAATTCACCCCTCCACTTT	CASSLLQGRNSPLHF
TRBV13	TRBJ2-5	-	-	TGTGCCAGCAGCCAAAGGGGGGTCCAAGAGACCCAGTACTTC	CASSQRGVQETQYF
TRBV27	TRBJ2-3	-	TRBD2	TGTGCCAGCAGTTCCAGACGGCAGCGGGAGGGCGCAGATACGCAGTATTTT	CASSSRRQREGADTQYF
TRBV30	TRBJ2-3	few	TRBD2	TGTGCCTGGAGTGTACTAGCGGGGGCAGATACGCAGTATTTT	CAWSVLAGADTQYF
TRBV18	TRBJ2-7	-	-	TGTGCCAGCTCACCGAGCTCCTACGAGCAGTACTTC	CASSPSSYEQYF
TRBV2	TRBJ2-4	-	-	TGTGCCAGCAGTCGGCCCGACCTAGCCAAAAACATTCAGTACTTC	CASSRPDLAKNIQYF
TRBV4-1	TRBJ1-2	-	-	TGCGCCAGCAGCCAACCAAGGGTTAACTATGGCTACACCTTC	CASSQPRVNYGYTF
TRBV7-9	TRBJ1-2	few	-	TGTGCCAGCAGCCCTAACCCAGGTGGCTACACCTTC	CASSPNPGGYTF
TRBV9	TRBJ2-1	-	TRBD2	TGTGCCAGCAGCCCGTCGACTAGCGGGCAGCTATACAATGAGCAGTTCTTC	CASSPSTSGQLYNEQFF
TRBV28	TRBJ2-7	few	-	TGTGCCAGCAGTTTTTACGGCTACGAGCAGTACTTC	CASSFYGYEQYF
TRBV7-2	TRBJ2-1	-	-	TGTGCCAGCAGCTTAGATGTCAGCGGTTACAGTGAGCAGTTCTTC	CASSLDVSGYSEQFF
TRBV25-1	TRBJ2-3	once	-	TGTGCCAGCAGTGAAGATCGGAGGGGCACAGATACGCAGTATTTT	CASSEDRRGTDTQYF
TRBV20-1	TRBJ2-7	-	-	TGCAGCCTTTCGCCCGGAGACGAGCAGTACTTC	CSLSPGDEQYF
TRBV11-2	TRBJ2-1	few	-	TGTGCCAGCAGCTTAGATCCGGGGTACGGGGAGCAGTTCTTC	CASSLDPGYGEQFF
TRBV9	TRBJ2-1	-	TRBD2	TGTGCCAGCAGCGCCAGCGGTCTAGCGGTCTACAATGAGCAGTTCTTC	CASSASGLAVYNEQFF
TRBV2	TRBJ2-5	-	-	TGTGCCAGCACGCTCCAAGAGACCCAGTACTTC	CASTLQETQYF
TRBV30	TRBJ2-2	-	-	TGTGCCTGGAGTGTACTGAACGCTCCCACCGGGGAGCTGTTTTTT	CAWSVLNAPTGELFF
TRBV2	TRBJ2-5	-	-	TGTGCCAGCTCGGAGGAGACCCAGTACTTC	CASSEETQYF
TRBV7-9	TRBJ2-1	-	-	TGTGCCAGCGGTACAGGGTTTAGTGGGAATGAGCAGTTCTTC	CASGTGFSGNEQFF
TRBV13	TRBJ2-1	-	TRBD1	TGTGCCAGCAGCTTTTTACAGGGGAGTCCCTACAATGAGCAGTTCTTC	CASSFLQGSPYNEQFF
TRBV7-2	TRBJ2-7	-	-	TGTGCCAGCAGCTTTGGAGGAACGGGCGAGCAGTACTTC	CASSFGGTGEQYF
TRBV7-2	TRBJ2-3	-	-	TGTGCCAGCAGCTCTGGGACTGTAGCAGATACGCAGTATTTT	CASSSGTVADTQYF
TRBV7-9	TRBJ1-6	-	-	TGTGCCAGCAGCCGGCCGGGCTATAATTCACCCCTCCACTTT	CASSRPGYNSPLHF
TRBV5-6	TRBJ2-7	-	TRBD1	TGTGCCAGCAGCAGCCAAGGACAGGATTTCGAGCAGTACTTC	CASSSQGQDFEQYF
TRBV20-1	TRBJ2-1	few	-	TGCAGTGCTAGAGAAGTCCTGATGCTGTTCTTC	CSAREVLMLFF
TRBV28	TRBJ2-1	-	TRBD2	TGTGCCAGCAGTCCTACTAGCGGGAGGGCTATCTACAATGAGCAGTTCTTC	CASSPTSGRAIYNEQFF
TRBV25-1	TRBJ2-3	-	-	TGTGCCAGCAGGGGGCCCGGACGGGCGCAGTATTTT	CASRGPGRAQYF
TRBV7-6	TRBJ2-6	-	-	TGTGCCAGCAGGCTATCTAAGGCCAACGTCCTGACTTTC	CASRLSKANVLTF
TRBV27	TRBJ2-5	-	-	TGTGCCAGCAGCCCTACTATGACAGGACGCCAAGAGACCCAGTACTTC	CASSPTMTGRQETQYF
TRBV27	TRBJ2-5	-	TRBD2	TGTGCCAGCAGTTCCCGGACTAGCGGGAGAAACCGAGAGACCCAGTACTTC	CASSSRTSGRNRETQYF
TRBV29-1	TRBJ2-3	few	-	TGCAGCGTTGACAGGGGTGGAGATACGCAGTATTTT	CSVDRGGDTQYF
TRBV30	TRBJ1-2	-	-	TGTGCCTGGAGTACTCCCCCGGCTCCCGCGACCTTC	CAWSTPPAPATF
TRBV30	TRBJ1-1	-	-	TGTGCCTGGAGTGTACCATTCAGGGGTATGGACACTGAAGCTTTCTTT	CAWSVPFRGMDTEAFF
TRBV14	TRBJ2-1	few	TRBD1	TGTGCCAGCAGCCCTTTTAGGGACAGGGACTACAATGAGCAGTTCTTC	CASSPFRDRDYNEQFF
TRBV29-1	TRBJ1-4	-	-	TGCAGCGTTGCACGGCAGAATGAAAAACTGTTTTTT	CSVARQNEKLFF
TRBV29-1	TRBJ2-3	once	TRBD2	TGCAGCGTTGTACAGCGGGAGGTCTCGCAGTATTTT	CSVVQREVSQYF